This record concerns one T cell receptor beta chain sequence. These data originate in a study of cytomegalovirus exposure and HLA in healthy donors. The CDR3 runs 12 residues. Germline CDR1 reads KGHSH; CDR2 reads LQKENI. V lost 5 bases to trimming and J lost 2 bases, with 7 bases between them. The PCR employed 60 Vbeta primers together with 13 Jbeta primers. Method: immunoSEQ multiplex PCR; TCRdb's copy keeps in-frame clones and lacks some. The table shows around 110,000 clones, with roughly four fifths occurring only once. This sequence originates from a man aged 50 or older in good health and CMV-seronegative. V and J are TRBV18 and TRBJ2-7; D uncertain. The sequenced sample was PBMCs. The CDR3 DNA reads TGTGCCAGCTCAGTACTGCCCTACGAGCAGTACTTC. Residues: CASSVLPYEQYF.